One sample yielded the 19 T cell receptor beta chains listed below, sequenced in a study of CD8+ T cells in alopecia areata. TCR sequencing used cDNA made by reverse transcription of extracted RNA. TCRdb's table, derived via immunoSEQ multiplex PCR, lists solely in-frame clones and lacks some. The profile covers 150,000 to 200,000 clones, with 60% appearing a single time and over 0.9% taken by the ten largest. The treatment here: oral pan-JAK inhibitor, 5-10 mg twice daily. The sequencing used CD4+ T cells sorted from blood, collected at week 24, from a patient treated with tofacitinib. These receptors all come from a human donor with alopecia areata.

The rearrangement links TRBV6-6 to TRBJ1-5; D is perhaps TRBD1 (5 bases). The length of the CDR3 is 15 residues. V lost 2 bases, J lost 2 bases, and 10 bases lay in between. Per germline, CDR1 MNHNY and CDR2 SVGAGI (reference sequence). The CDR3 nucleotides are TGTGCCAGCAGTTACACACAGGCTGGCAATCAGCCCCAGCATTTT. Translating it yields CASSYTQAGNQPQHF.

This clone has only a few counts. The chain carries TRBV14 and TRBJ2-5; TRBD1 might be the D (6 bases). The CDR3 is 14 residues long. Germline V gene lookup returns CDR1 SGHDN and CDR2 FVKESK. V was trimmed by 3 bases and J by 4 bases, leaving 12 bases between them. For the CDR3, the DNA is TGTGCCAGCAGCCAGGGGGCGCGCGGAGAGACCCAGTACTTC. It translates to CASSQGARGETQYF.

As for this clone: In the same sample, other DNA sequences code for this CDR3. The gene calls are TRBV29-1 and TRBJ2-7, with no clear D. The CDR3 extends over 12 amino acids. Trimming removed 3 bases at V and 2 bases at J, with 8 bases between. CDR1 is SQVTM and CDR2 is ANQGSEA in the germline V gene. Here the CDR3 reads CSVDAGPYEQYF. CDR3 nucleotides: TGCAGCGTTGACGCCGGGCCCTACGAGCAGTACTTC.

V is TRBV5-1 and J is TRBJ2-7; D is perhaps TRBD2 (5 bases). The CDR3 runs to 15 residues. The germline V and J ends were trimmed by 0 bases and 1 base, with 11 bases remaining between them. CDR1 and CDR2 (germline): SGHRS, YFSETQ. This CDR3 is CASSLVEGMSYEQYF. The CDR3 DNA is TGCGCCAGCAGCTTGGTAGAGGGTATGTCCTACGAGCAGTACTTC.

A word on this clone: Because the CDR3 is missing its conserved closing phenylalanine or tryptophan, this is likely a read error. This chain connects TRBV11-3 to TRBJ1-1; D perhaps matches TRBD1 (5 bases). The V end was cut by 5 bases, the J end by 8 bases, with 24 bases between. The CDR3 is 16 residues long. Germline V gives CDR1 SGHNT, CDR2 YENEEA. The CDR3 nucleotides read TGTGCCAGCAGCCTAGGGCAGGGCGCCCGAGGAGTGGAAGCTTTCCTT. It codes for CASSLGQGARGVEAFL.

On this clone: The same CDR3 is also encoded by other DNA sequences in this sample. This sequence joins TRBV29-1 and TRBJ1-2; 8 nucleotides align to TRBD1. CDR1 and CDR2 from the germline V gene are SQVTM and ANQGSEA. CDR3 size: 12 residues. J was trimmed by 4 bases and V by 4 bases; bases with no gene match: 2. This chain's CDR3 is CSVVDRGYGYTF. In DNA form, the CDR3 reads TGCAGCGTTGTCGACAGGGGCTATGGCTACACCTTC.

J is TRBJ2-3 and V is TRBV5-1; maybe TRBD1 (6 bases). The germline V and J ends were trimmed by 7 bases and 2 bases, with 11 bases remaining between them. The CDR3 is made up of 13 amino acids. The germline V gene has CDR1 SGHRS and CDR2 YFSETQ. In nucleotides, the CDR3 is TGCGCCAGCCGGGACAAGAACACAGATACGCAGTATTTT. Its translation is CASRDKNTDTQYF.

This chain connects TRBV30 to TRBJ2-7; D ambiguous. The CDR3 length is 13 residues. CDR1 and CDR2 (germline): GTSNPN, SVGIG (reference sequence). V gave up 5 bases and J gave up 3 bases, with 14 bases separating them. CDR3 protein: CAWRFTDLYEQYF. The CDR3 DNA reads as TGTGCCTGGCGTTTTACGGACCTCTACGAGCAGTACTTC.

V usage is TRBV4-3 and J usage is TRBJ2-3, with 11 bases aligning to TRBD2. Per germline, CDR1 LGHNA and CDR2 YSLEER. The CDR3 is made up of 18 amino acids. V lost 0 bases to trimming and J lost 2 bases; unmatched junction nucleotides: 7. The CDR3 loop reads CASSQEWLAGGNTDTQYF. DNA for the CDR3: TGCGCCAGCAGCCAAGAATGGTTAGCGGGGGGGAACACAGATACGCAGTATTTT.

The rearrangement uses TRBV30 and TRBJ2-1; D not certain. In germline, CDR1 is GTSNPN, CDR2 SVGIG (reference sequence). V was shortened by 0 bases and J by 7 bases, with 7 bases between the two germline ends. The length of the CDR3 is 12 residues. CDR3 protein: CAWSVLRNEQFF. CDR3 in DNA: TGTGCCTGGAGTGTACTGAGAAATGAGCAGTTCTTC.

In this sample, this clone turned up a few times. This chain uses TRBV27 with TRBJ2-5; 13 positions match TRBD2. The CDR3 covers 15 residues. With V trimmed by 5 bases and J by 6 bases, 6 bases remained unmatched. CDR1 is MNHEY, CDR2 SMNVEV, per germline (reference sequence). CDR3 DNA sequence: TGTGCCAGCAGTCTGACTAGCGGGGGGAGGAAGACCCAGTACTTC. It is translated as CASSLTSGGRKTQYF.

J is TRBJ2-7 and V is TRBV30; 10 bases are shared with TRBD2. Trimming took 2 bases from V and 4 from J; bases not matched to a gene: 5. CDR3 length: 14 amino acids. Germline V CDR1 and CDR2: GTSNPN, SVGIG (reference sequence). CDR3 bases: TGTGCCTGGAGTCATGGACTAGCGGAATACGAGCAGTACTTC. This codes for CAWSHGLAEYEQYF. Full variable domain (remainder filled in from reference TRBV30 and TRBJ2-7): SQTIHQWPATLVQPVGSPLSLECTVEGTSNPNLYWYRQAAGRGLQLLFYSVGIGQISSEVPQNLSASRPQDRQFILSSKKLLLSDSGFYLCAWSHGLAEYEQYFGPGTRLTVT.

The table lists this clone with a few counts. J is TRBJ2-7 and V is TRBV27, with 7 positions matching TRBD1. Looked up from germline, CDR1 is MNHEY and CDR2 is SMNVEV (reference sequence). This CDR3 is built from 14 residues. With 2 bases clipped from V and 4 bases from J, the junction kept 5 bases outside the gene matches. CDR3 protein: CASSLKGAGYEQYF. The CDR3 DNA follows: TGTGCCAGCAGTTTAAAGGGGGCAGGGTACGAGCAGTACTTC.

V gene TRBV19 combines with J gene TRBJ1-2, with D maybe TRBD1 (5 bases). Trimming removed 4 bases from V and 8 bases from J, with 11 bases in between. This CDR3 is 12 amino acids long. Germline V lookup: CDR1 LNHDA, CDR2 SQIVND (reference sequence). CDR3 residues: CASSRGAGGYTF. DNA of the CDR3: TGTGCCAGTAGTAGAGGGGCCGGGGGCTACACCTTC.

A few counts support this clone. In DNA form, the CDR3 reads TGTGCCAGCAGCGTCCACAATGAGCAGTTCTTC. Translated, it gives CASSVHNEQFF. The chain links TRBV9 to TRBJ2-1; D gene unclear. CDR1 and CDR2 (germline): SGDLS, YYNGEE. There are 11 residues in the CDR3. Trimming removed 2 bases at V and 5 bases at J, with 2 bases between.

This clone was detected a few times. The V gene is TRBV6-5, the J gene TRBJ2-1; D not certain. V gave up 8 bases and J gave up 3 bases, with 11 bases separating them. The CDR3 has 13 amino acids. Germline CDR1 is MNHEY and CDR2 is SVGAGI. The CDR3 reads CASALRYYNEQFF. The CDR3 nucleotides are TGTGCCAGCGCTCTGCGCTACTACAATGAGCAGTTCTTC.

The chain recombines TRBV4-3 with TRBJ1-4; 7 bases align to TRBD1. V gave up 3 bases and J gave up 0 bases; unmatched junction bases: 4. Germline V gives CDR1 LGHNA, CDR2 YSLEER. This CDR3 has 16 amino acids. CDR3 sequence: CASSQADRATNEKLFF. CDR3 DNA sequence: TGCGCCAGCAGCCAGGCCGACAGGGCAACTAATGAAAAACTGTTTTTT.

This clone has just a few counts. DNA for the CDR3: TGTGCCAGCTCACCAGGGGGTAGTCAGCCCCAGCATTTT. Translating gives CASSPGGSQPQHF. This chain joins TRBV18 and TRBJ1-5, with D perhaps TRBD1 (5 bases). The CDR3 totals 13 residues. V lost 2 bases and J lost 6, with 8 bases in between. Germline CDR1 KGHSH, CDR2 LQKENI.

V and J are TRBV15 and TRBJ2-4, with D perhaps matching TRBD1 or TRBD2 (5 bases each). Trimming removed 7 bases at V and 1 base at J, with 20 bases between. This CDR3 region has 17 residues. Germline CDR1 and CDR2: LNHNV and YYDKDF (reference sequence). CDR3 nucleotide sequence: TGTGCCACCACCCGTGTGGTGGGGGTAGGGGCCAAAAACATTCAGTACTTC. The encoded protein is CATTRVVGVGAKNIQYF.